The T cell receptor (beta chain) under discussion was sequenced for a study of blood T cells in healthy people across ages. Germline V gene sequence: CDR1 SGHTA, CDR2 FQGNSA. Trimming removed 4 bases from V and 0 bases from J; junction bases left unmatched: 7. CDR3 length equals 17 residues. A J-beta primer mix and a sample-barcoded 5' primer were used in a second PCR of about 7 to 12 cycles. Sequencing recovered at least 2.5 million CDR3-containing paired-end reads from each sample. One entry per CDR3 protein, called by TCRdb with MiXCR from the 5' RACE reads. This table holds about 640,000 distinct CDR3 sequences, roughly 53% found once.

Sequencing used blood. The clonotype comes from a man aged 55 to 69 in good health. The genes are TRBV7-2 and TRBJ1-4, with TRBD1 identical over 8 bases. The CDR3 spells CASSSTGQGATNEKLFF. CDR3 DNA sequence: TGTGCCAGCAGCTCAACCGGACAGGGAGCAACTAATGAAAAACTGTTTTTT.